These 11 T cell receptor beta chains came from one sample sequenced in a study of blood T cell repertoires in COVID-19. The assay was immunoSEQ multiplex PCR, and TCRdb's table has in-frame clones only and misses some. The data show over 25,000 clones, more than 80% seen once. The sequenced material came from peripheral blood. These receptors originate from a woman older than 75 with acute or convalescent COVID-19.

This chain uses TRBV25-1 with TRBJ2-7; the match to TRBD2 covers 8 bases. V shed 4 bases and J 6 bases; nucleotides not matched to a gene: 8. The germline gives CDR1 MGHDK, CDR2 SYGVNS. CDR3 size: 14 residues. Here the CDR3 reads CASSVGLAGREQYF. The CDR3 DNA reads TGTGCCAGCAGTGTCGGACTAGCAGGTCGCGAGCAGTACTTC.

This chain links TRBV12-3 or TRBV12-4 with TRBJ1-1; D is unresolved. This CDR3 spans 13 amino acids. The V and J ends lost 5 bases and 1 base respectively, with 8 bases between them. CDR3 sequence reads: CASSEGRNTEAFF. The CDR3 nucleotides read TGTGCCAGCAGTGAGGGAAGGAACACTGAAGCTTTCTTT.

V and J are TRBV20-1 and TRBJ1-1; 9 positions match TRBD1. Per germline, CDR1 DFQATT and CDR2 SNEGSKA (reference sequence). The CDR3 spans 11 residues. Trimming took 6 bases from V and 8 from J; bases not matched to a gene: 4. CDR3 in DNA: TGCAGTGCACCCGGACAGGGGGAAGCTTTCTTT. This translates into CSAPGQGEAFF.

The rearrangement uses TRBV10-2 and TRBJ1-1; 10 bases are shared with TRBD1. Germline V lookup: CDR1 WSHSY, CDR2 SAAADI. Trimming at V came to 10 bases and at J to 3 bases, leaving 2 bases not matched to a gene. The CDR3 runs to 12 residues. The CDR3, as DNA: TGCGCCACGGGACAGGGGTACACTGAAGCTTTCTTT. Translated: CATGQGYTEAFF.

The rearrangement uses TRBV11-2 and TRBJ2-1; 10 bases map to TRBD2. J was trimmed by 6 bases and V by 6 bases; bases with no gene match: 8. This CDR3 is 15 amino acids long. The germline gives CDR1 SGHAT, CDR2 FQNNGV. The CDR3 protein is CASRTQAGGPNEQFF. The CDR3 DNA follows: TGTGCCAGCAGGACACAAGCGGGGGGGCCCAATGAGCAGTTCTTC.

This rearrangement joins TRBV2 to TRBJ2-5, with D tentatively TRBD1 (6 bases). The CDR3 is 16 amino acids. V lost 5 bases to trimming and J lost 5 bases, with 21 bases between them. Germline CDR1 SNHLY, CDR2 FYNNEI. The CDR3 sequence: CASSYRRGTGMETQYF. The CDR3 coding sequence is TGTGCCAGCAGTTACCGTCGTGGTACAGGGATGGAGACCCAGTACTTC.

This rearrangement joins TRBV6-5 to TRBJ2-2; D gene uncertain. Germline V gives CDR1 MNHEY, CDR2 SVGAGI. Trimming left V 6 bases short and J 4 bases short, with 12 bases between. The CDR3 is 14 amino acids. This CDR3 reads CASRRPGGTGELFF. CDR3 DNA: TGTGCCAGCAGACGTCCGGGTGGCACCGGGGAGCTGTTTTTT.

This clone has only a few counts. V is TRBV19 and J is TRBJ1-2, with 7 bases that match TRBD1. After removal of 5 bases from V and 4 bases from J, the junction contained 13 bases not matched to a gene. The CDR3 runs 16 residues. CDR1 LNHDA and CDR2 SQIVND come from the germline V gene (reference sequence). The CDR3: CASSPRDSVTGYGYTF. The CDR3 DNA follows: TGTGCCAGTAGTCCACGGGACAGCGTTACAGGCTATGGCTACACCTTC.

The V gene is TRBV20-1, the J gene TRBJ1-5; D remains ambiguous. CDR1 and CDR2 (germline): DFQATT, SNEGSKA (reference sequence). The CDR3 extends over 16 amino acids. V lost 3 bases and J lost 4, with 19 bases in between. The DNA for the CDR3 is TGCAGTGCTAGTCGTGACCGAACTCGGGAAAATCAGCCCCAGCATTTT. As protein: CSASRDRTRENQPQHF.

The V call is TRBV15, the J call TRBJ2-5, with D perhaps TRBD1 (6 bases). Trimming pared 0 bases from V and 5 bases from J, leaving 7 bases between. The CDR3 length is 13 residues. CDR1 LNHNV and CDR2 YYDKDF come from the germline V gene (reference sequence). The CDR3 loop reads CATSRDQGETQYF. The CDR3 DNA reads TGTGCCACCAGCAGAGACCAGGGGGAGACCCAGTACTTC.

In its sample, this clone is medium-sized. The junction differs from germline at one of its ends, possibly a read error. This chain joins TRBV7-6 and TRBJ2-2, with 9 bases fitting TRBD2. The germline gives CDR1 SGHVS, CDR2 FNYEAQ. CDR3 size: 18 residues. CDR3 DNA: TGTGCCAGCAGTTTAGTTATAGCGGGGGCCGCGAACACCGGGGAGCTGTTTTTT. This encodes CASSLVIAGAANTGELFF.